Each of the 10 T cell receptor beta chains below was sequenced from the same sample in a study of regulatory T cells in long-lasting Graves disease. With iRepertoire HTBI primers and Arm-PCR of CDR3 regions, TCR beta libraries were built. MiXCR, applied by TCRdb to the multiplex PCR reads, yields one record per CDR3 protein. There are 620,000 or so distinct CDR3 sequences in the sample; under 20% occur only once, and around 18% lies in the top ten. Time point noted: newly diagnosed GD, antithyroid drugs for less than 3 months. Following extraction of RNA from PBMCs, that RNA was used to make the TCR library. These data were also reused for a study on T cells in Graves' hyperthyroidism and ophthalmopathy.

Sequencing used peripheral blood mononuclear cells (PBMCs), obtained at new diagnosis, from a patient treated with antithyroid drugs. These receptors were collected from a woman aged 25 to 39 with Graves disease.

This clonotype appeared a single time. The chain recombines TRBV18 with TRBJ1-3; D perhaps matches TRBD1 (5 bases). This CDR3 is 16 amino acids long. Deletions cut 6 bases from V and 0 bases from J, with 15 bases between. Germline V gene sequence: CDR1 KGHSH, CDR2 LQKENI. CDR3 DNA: TGTGCCAGCTCTCCGCACCGGGACTTCTCTGGAAACACCATATATTTT. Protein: CASSPHRDFSGNTIYF.

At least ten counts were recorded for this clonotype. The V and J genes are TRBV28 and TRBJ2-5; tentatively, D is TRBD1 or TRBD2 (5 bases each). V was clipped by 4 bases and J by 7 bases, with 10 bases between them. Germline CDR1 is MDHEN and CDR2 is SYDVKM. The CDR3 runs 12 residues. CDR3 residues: CASSSGAWTQYF. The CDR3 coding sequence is TGTGCCAGCAGTTCCGGGGCGTGGACCCAGTACTTC.

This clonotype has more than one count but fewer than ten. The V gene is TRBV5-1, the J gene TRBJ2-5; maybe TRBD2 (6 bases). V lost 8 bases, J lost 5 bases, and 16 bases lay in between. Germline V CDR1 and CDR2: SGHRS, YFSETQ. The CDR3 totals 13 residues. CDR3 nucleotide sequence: TGCGCCAGTACGGACGCCCGGGGGGAGACCCAGTACTTC. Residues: CASTDARGETQYF.

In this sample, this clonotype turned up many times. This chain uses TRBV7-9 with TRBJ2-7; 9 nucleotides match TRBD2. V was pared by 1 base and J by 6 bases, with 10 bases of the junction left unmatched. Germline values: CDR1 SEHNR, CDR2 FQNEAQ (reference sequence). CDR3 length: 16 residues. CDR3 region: CASSLGVAGDPLEQYF. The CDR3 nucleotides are TGTGCCAGCAGCTTAGGAGTAGCGGGAGACCCTCTCGAGCAGTACTTC.

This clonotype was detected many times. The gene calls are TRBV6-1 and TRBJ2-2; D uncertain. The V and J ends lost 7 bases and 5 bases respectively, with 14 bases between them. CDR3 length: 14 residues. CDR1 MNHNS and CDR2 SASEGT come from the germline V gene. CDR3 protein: CASMERQSTGELFF. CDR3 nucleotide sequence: TGTGCCAGCATGGAAAGGCAGTCGACCGGGGAGCTGTTTTTT.

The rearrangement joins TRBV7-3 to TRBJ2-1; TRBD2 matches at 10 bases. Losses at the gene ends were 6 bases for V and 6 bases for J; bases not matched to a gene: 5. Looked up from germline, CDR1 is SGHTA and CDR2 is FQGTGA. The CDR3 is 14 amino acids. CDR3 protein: CASSLAGVINEQFF. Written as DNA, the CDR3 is TGTGCCAGCAGTCTAGCGGGAGTCATCAATGAGCAGTTCTTC.

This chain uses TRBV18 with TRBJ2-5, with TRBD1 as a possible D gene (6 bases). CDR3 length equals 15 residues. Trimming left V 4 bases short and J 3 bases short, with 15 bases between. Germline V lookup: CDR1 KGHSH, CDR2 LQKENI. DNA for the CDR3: TGTGCCAGCTCACAAGACAGGCTCCCCAAAGAGACCCAGTACTTC. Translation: CASSQDRLPKETQYF.

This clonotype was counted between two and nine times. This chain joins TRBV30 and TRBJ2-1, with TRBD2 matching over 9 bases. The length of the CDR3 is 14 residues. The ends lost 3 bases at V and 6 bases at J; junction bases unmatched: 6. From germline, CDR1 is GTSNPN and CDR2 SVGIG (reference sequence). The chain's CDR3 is CAWSLGGGVNEQFF. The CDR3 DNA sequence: TGTGCCTGGAGCCTCGGCGGGGGGGTCAATGAGCAGTTCTTC.

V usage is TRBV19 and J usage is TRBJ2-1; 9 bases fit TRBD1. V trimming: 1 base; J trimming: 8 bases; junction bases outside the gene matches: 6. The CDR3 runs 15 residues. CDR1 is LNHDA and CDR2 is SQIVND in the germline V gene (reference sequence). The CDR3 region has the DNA TGTGCCAGTAGTATAGGGGGACAGGGTGCCTATGAGCAGTTCTTC. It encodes CASSIGGQGAYEQFF.

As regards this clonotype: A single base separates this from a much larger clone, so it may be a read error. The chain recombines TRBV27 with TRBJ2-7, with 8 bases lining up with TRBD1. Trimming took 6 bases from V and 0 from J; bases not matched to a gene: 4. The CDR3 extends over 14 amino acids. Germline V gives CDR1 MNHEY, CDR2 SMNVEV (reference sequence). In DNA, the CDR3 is TGTGCCAGCAGACAGGGGGGAACCTCCTACGAGCAGTACTTC. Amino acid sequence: CASRQGGTSYEQYF.